This T cell receptor beta chain was recorded in a study of blood T cell repertoires in COVID-19. In the study's own analysis: Estimation of nucleated cell counts was performed using reference gene primer amplification. Only in-frame clones appear in the TCRdb table, and some are missing; sequencing was by immunoSEQ multiplex PCR. V, J and clone size reflect that table, while D and trimming were determined from the DNA. The sample includes approximately 70,000 clones, more than 85% of them seen just once. The CDR3 is 14 amino acids. CDR1 and CDR2 (germline): LNHDA, SQIVND (reference sequence). With 5 bases clipped from V and 9 bases from J, the junction kept 8 bases outside the gene matches. This clone has a single count.

This chain joins TRBV19 and TRBJ2-1; 9 positions agree with TRBD2. This clonotype was obtained from an older woman with active COVID-19. Sequencing was performed on peripheral blood. In nucleotides, the CDR3 is TGTGCCAGTAGTTCTCCGGGACTAGCAACTGAGCAGTTCTTC. It codes for CASSSPGLATEQFF. Full variable domain (remainder filled in from reference TRBV19 and TRBJ2-1): DGGITQSPKYLFRKEGQNVTLSCEQNLNHDAMYWYRQDPGQGLRLIYYSQIVNDFQKGDIAEGYSVSREKKESFPLTVTSAQKNPTAFYLCASSSPGLATEQFFGPGTRLTVL.